This record looks at one TCR beta chain sequence and its context. Its target is not known. The CDR3 has 15 amino acids. From germline, CDR1 is SGDLS and CDR2 YYNGEE. After removal of 0 bases from V and 6 bases from J, the junction contained 5 bases not matched to a gene. This sample stems from a study of shared clonotypes between healthy human individuals. The overall study: Each donor's CD8 memory used one plate, CD8 naive two, each CD4 subset three.

Study conclusions and caveats: In a few donors, about 5% of naive CD4 clonotypes appeared in common.

In the original processing: Filtering was not the same, since immunoSEQ gave junction-only sequences without quality scores. Produced via immunoSEQ multiplex PCR; TCRdb's table is partial and in-frame only. The DNA was the basis for D and trimming; V, J and clone size are from that table. The profile shows around 2.5 million clones, roughly 93% of them singletons. This rearrangement joins TRBV9 to TRBJ2-3; 9 bases fit TRBD2. This TCR was recovered from a man between 18 and 35 years old in good health. Some clones in this sample may be carry-over from other donors' samples. The sequenced material came from naive CD4+ T cells from PBMCs. Subset of the sample: CD45RA+ positively selected. The CDR3 nucleotides are TGTGCCAGCAGCGTAGGGCTAGCGGGATGGGATACGCAGTATTTT. Its protein product is CASSVGLAGWDTQYF.